Here is one TCR beta chain with its context. TCRdb re-called the reads with MiXCR, one entry per CDR3 protein. The data contain approximately 500,000 distinct CDR3 sequences, 16% of them singletons. These data are taken from a study of T cell repertoires in cytomegalovirus infection. V dropped 4 bases and J dropped 2; count of bases not matched to a gene: 9. The CDR3 length is 16 residues. Germline V gene data show CDR1 as DFQATT and CDR2 as SNEGSKA (reference sequence). The clonotype comes from a human donor in good health (CMV status not recorded). Some clones in this sample may be carry-over from other donors' samples. The rearrangement uses TRBV20-1 and TRBJ2-1, with TRBD2 matching 9 bases. Material: CD8+ T cells from PBMCs. The CDR3, as DNA: TGCAGTGCTACACCTTCCGCGGGAGGGCCCTACAATGAGCAGTTCTTC. This gives the protein CSATPSAGGPYNEQFF.